The 23 T cell receptor beta chains presented below share a single source sample, sequenced in a study of blood T cell repertoires in COVID-19. The assay was immunoSEQ multiplex PCR, and TCRdb's table has in-frame clones only and misses some. The sample lists around 150,000 clones; over 90% were seen once. The sample consisted of peripheral blood. All receptors come from a woman aged 60-75 years with COVID-19, enrolled during active disease.

The gene calls are TRBV27 and TRBJ1-2, with a weak D call TRBD1 (6 bases). V was shortened by 3 bases and J by 7 bases, with 15 bases between the two germline ends. This CDR3 region has 14 residues. In germline, CDR1 is MNHEY, CDR2 SMNVEV (reference sequence). Written as DNA, the CDR3 is TGTGCCAGCAGTTTCGGCCTACAGGGTGGTGGCTACACCTTC. Translation gives CASSFGLQGGGYTF.

The chain is built from TRBV10-3 and TRBJ1-5; no definite D call. The CDR3 covers 13 residues. V lost 8 bases to trimming and J lost 5 bases, with 13 bases between them. Per germline, CDR1 ENHRY and CDR2 SYGVKD. The DNA for the CDR3 is TGTGCCATCGCGGTAGCAGCCCATCAGCCCCAGCATTTT. Its protein is CAIAVAAHQPQHF.

V usage is TRBV6-4 and J usage is TRBJ1-2; D remains ambiguous. Germline-derived CDR1 and CDR2 are MRHNA and SNTAGT. CDR3 length: 14 amino acids. Trimming took off 0 bases at V and 3 bases at J, with 8 bases between the two ends. CDR3 amino acids: CASSDSAEDYGYTF. The CDR3 DNA follows: TGTGCCAGCAGTGACTCGGCGGAAGACTATGGCTACACCTTC.

The chain employs TRBV7-9 and TRBJ1-2; no definite D call. Germline lookup yields CDR1 SEHNR and CDR2 FQNEAQ (reference sequence). The CDR3 is made up of 13 amino acids. V lost 7 bases and J lost 4, with 13 bases in between. This CDR3 reads CASNRGAGYGYTF. CDR3 nucleotide sequence: TGTGCCAGCAATCGAGGCGCTGGCTATGGCTACACCTTC.

The CDR3 DNA follows: TGTGCCAGCAGCCCGACAGGGGGGAATTCACCCCTCCACTTT. As protein: CASSPTGGNSPLHF. The chain has TRBV2 and TRBJ1-6; 9 positions agree with TRBD1. Germline CDR1 is SNHLY and CDR2 is FYNNEI. The V and J ends lost 6 bases and 7 bases, in that order; junction bases with no gene match: 4. The CDR3 consists of 14 residues.

V and J are TRBV12-3 or TRBV12-4 and TRBJ2-7; D may be TRBD2 (6 bases). Trimming left V 7 bases short and J 2 bases short, with 12 bases between. The CDR3 length is 13 residues. CDR3 DNA: TGTGCCAGCAACGCCGGGGGACCCTACGAGCAGTACTTC. Translation gives CASNAGGPYEQYF.

This chain connects TRBV11-2 to TRBJ2-1; a possible D gene is TRBD1 (6 bases). Trimming cost V 4 bases and J 4 bases, with 17 bases left between them. The CDR3 totals 16 residues. Germline lookup yields CDR1 SGHAT and CDR2 FQNNGV. The CDR3 sequence: CASSSLRGEKYNEQFF. The CDR3, as DNA: TGTGCCAGCAGCTCTCTCAGGGGAGAAAAATACAATGAGCAGTTCTTC.

The chain carries TRBV10-2 and TRBJ2-1; weak D call: TRBD2 (7 bases). The CDR3 length is 14 residues. V was clipped by 11 bases and J by 7 bases, with 21 bases between them. CDR1 WSHSY and CDR2 SAAADI come from the germline V gene. CDR3 in amino acids: CAGMRGLGQNEQFF. The CDR3 region has the DNA TGCGCCGGGATGCGGGGGTTAGGACAGAATGAGCAGTTCTTC.

V and J are TRBV7-2 and TRBJ2-5; 8 bases align to TRBD1. CDR1 and CDR2 from the germline V gene are SGHTA and FQGNSA. There are 15 residues in the CDR3. J lost 5 bases, V lost 4 bases, and 9 bases had no gene match. The CDR3 DNA reads as TGTGCCAGCAGCTCCCAGACAGGGGCAGGGGAGACCCAGTACTTC. Protein product: CASSSQTGAGETQYF.

The chain couples TRBV6-5 to TRBJ1-1; D is possibly TRBD1 (6 bases). CDR1 and CDR2 from the germline V gene are MNHEY and SVGAGI. The CDR3 has 15 residues. Deletions cut 0 bases from V and 4 bases from J, with 12 bases between. The CDR3 here is CASSYSKGGPTEAFF. The CDR3 DNA reads TGTGCCAGCAGTTACTCGAAAGGGGGTCCCACTGAAGCTTTCTTT.

This chain joins TRBV29-1 and TRBJ1-1; no clear D gene. Trimming removed 0 bases at V and 10 bases at J, with 12 bases between. From germline, CDR1 is SQVTM and CDR2 ANQGSEA. The CDR3 loop spans 12 amino acids. The CDR3 reads CSVEDLVFGAFF. In DNA, the CDR3 is TGCAGCGTTGAAGATCTAGTTTTCGGAGCTTTCTTT.

V is TRBV29-1 and J is TRBJ1-1, with a weak D call TRBD1 (5 bases). CDR3 length: 14 amino acids. The V and J ends lost 4 bases and 2 bases respectively, with 14 bases between them. Looked up from germline, CDR1 is SQVTM and CDR2 is ANQGSEA. The CDR3: CSVGPRVSNTEAFF. Here the CDR3 DNA reads TGCAGCGTTGGCCCCAGGGTGTCAAACACTGAAGCTTTCTTT.

The rearrangement joins TRBV5-1 to TRBJ2-1; 13 positions agree with TRBD2. The ends lost 5 bases at V and 8 bases at J; junction bases unmatched: 7. Per the germline V gene, CDR1 is SGHRS and CDR2 is YFSETQ. The CDR3 runs to 15 residues. The CDR3 protein is CASRTSGGQFDEQFF. The CDR3 region has the DNA TGCGCCAGCAGGACTAGCGGGGGGCAATTCGATGAGCAGTTCTTC.

This clone was picked up a small number of times. CDR3: CASSDSTAGGYTF. The CDR3 DNA sequence: TGTGCCAGCAGTGACTCGACCGCGGGTGGCTACACCTTC. V is TRBV6-4 and J is TRBJ1-2; D is ambiguous. Trimming took 0 bases from V and 7 from J, leaving 9 bases between them. There are 13 residues in the CDR3. Per germline, CDR1 MRHNA and CDR2 SNTAGT.

The chain uses TRBV5-4 and TRBJ1-2, with D maybe TRBD1 (5 bases). The CDR3 extends over 14 amino acids. Germline CDR1 is SGHNT and CDR2 is YYREEE (reference sequence). With 4 bases removed from V and 7 bases from J, the gap between germline ends came to 17 bases. The CDR3 DNA reads TGTGCCAGCAGCCGGGACCCCGGCGGGGGTGGCTACACCTTC. Its translation is CASSRDPGGGGYTF.

The chain carries TRBV11-2 and TRBJ2-5; TRBD2 might be the D (7 bases). Germline-derived CDR1 and CDR2 are SGHAT and FQNNGV. Deletions cut 5 bases from V and 5 bases from J, with 15 bases between. The CDR3 has 14 residues. The CDR3 region has the DNA TGTGCCAGCAGCCCACTGGGGGGGCATGAGACCCAGTACTTC. Amino acids: CASSPLGGHETQYF.

This chain links TRBV6-6 with TRBJ2-7; 11 bases are shared with TRBD1. Germline V gene lookup returns CDR1 MNHNY and CDR2 SVGAGI (reference sequence). The CDR3 length is 16 residues. V trimming: 5 bases; J trimming: 2 bases; junction bases outside the gene matches: 8. The CDR3, as DNA: TGTGCCAGCAGTCACCCGCCGGGACAGGGGGCCTACGAGCAGTACTTC. Amino acids: CASSHPPGQGAYEQYF.

Only a few counts were recorded for this clone. V and J are TRBV16 and TRBJ1-3; possibly TRBD1 for D (6 bases). Between the trimmed V and J ends, which lost 0 bases and 4 bases, there was a span of 19 bases. Germline CDR1 KGHSY, CDR2 FQNENV. This CDR3 region has 18 residues. CDR3 sequence (DNA): TGTGCCAGCAGCCAATCGAGAGGGGGAGCCCTCGGAGGAAACACCATATATTTT. This translates into CASSQSRGGALGGNTIYF. Supplemented by reference TRBV16 and TRBJ1-3, the full variable domain reads GEEVAQTPKHLVRGEGQKAKLYCAPIKGHSYVFWYQQVLKNEFKFLISFQNENVFDETGMPKERFSAKCLPNSPCSLEIQATKLEDSAVYFCASSQSRGGALGGNTIYFGEGSWLTVV.

The J gene is TRBJ2-1, the V gene TRBV9; 9 bases align to TRBD2. The CDR3 consists of 16 residues. Germline V gene lookup returns CDR1 SGDLS and CDR2 YYNGEE. The V and J ends lost 3 bases and 3 bases, in that order; junction bases with no gene match: 7. The CDR3 bases are TGTGCCAGCAGCGGTGGCGGGGGGGCGCTCTACAATGAGCAGTTCTTC. Its protein product is CASSGGGGALYNEQFF.

Only a few counts were recorded for this clone. Other DNA sequences in this specimen translate into the identical CDR3. CDR3 bases: TGTGCCAGTAGTATCGGCCTCGGGGAAGCTTTCTTT. It codes for CASSIGLGEAFF. The rearrangement links TRBV19 to TRBJ1-1; D remains unclear. Germline loops: CDR1 LNHDA, CDR2 SQIVND (reference sequence). The CDR3 sequence is 12 residues long. Trimming shortened V by 3 bases and J by 8 bases, and 10 bases separated the two germline ends.

This sequence joins TRBV11-1 and TRBJ2-3, with D hard to call. This CDR3 contains 15 residues. CDR1 and CDR2 (germline): SGHAT, FQDESV (reference sequence). Trimming left V 0 bases short and J 1 base short, with 8 bases between. Written as DNA, the CDR3 is TGTGCCAGCAGCTTAGCGGCCCAGGGCACAGATACGCAGTATTTT. Protein product: CASSLAAQGTDTQYF.

V and J are TRBV7-3 and TRBJ2-1, with D possibly matching TRBD2 (6 bases). V was cut by 0 bases and J by 2 bases, with 14 bases left in between. This CDR3 has 17 amino acids. Germline loops: CDR1 SGHTA, CDR2 FQGTGA. CDR3 bases: TGTGCCAGCAGCTTAACGCTGGGCGGGGACCCCTACAATGAGCAGTTCTTC. It specifies CASSLTLGGDPYNEQFF.

The chain has TRBV5-1 and TRBJ1-4; tentatively, D is TRBD1 (5 bases). CDR1 is SGHRS, CDR2 YFSETQ, per germline. CDR3 length: 14 amino acids. Trimming removed 7 bases at V and 5 bases at J, with 15 bases between. CDR3: CASCLGAGNEKLFF. The CDR3 DNA is TGCGCCAGCTGTTTAGGCGCAGGGAATGAAAAACTGTTTTTT.